Below, 6 T cell receptor beta chains from the same sample are listed, as sequenced in a study of blood T cell repertoires in COVID-19. Here immunoSEQ multiplex PCR was the method, and the copy in TCRdb shows in-frame clones only, minus some. The sample has roughly 150,000 clones, around 84% seen once. Material for sequencing was peripheral blood. These receptors were taken from a woman between 50 and 59 years old with acute or convalescent COVID-19.

The rearrangement joins TRBV15 to TRBJ2-3; TRBD1 matches 8 bases. Germline CDR1 and CDR2: LNHNV and YYDKDF (reference sequence). This CDR3 has 16 amino acids. V dropped 2 bases and J dropped 0; count of bases not matched to a gene: 4. The chain's CDR3 is CATSRRYRGSTDTQYF. In DNA form, the CDR3 reads TGTGCCACCAGCAGACGCTACAGGGGGAGCACAGATACGCAGTATTTT.

In DNA form, the CDR3 reads TGTGCCAGCAGTTACTTACAGGGACTAGCGGGACGCACAGATACGCAGTATTTT. This encodes CASSYLQGLAGRTDTQYF. This chain connects TRBV6-2 or TRBV6-3 to TRBJ2-3; 13 bases align to TRBD2. With V trimmed by 1 base and J by 1 base, 5 bases remained unmatched. The CDR3 covers 18 residues. Per the germline V gene, CDR1 is MNHEY and CDR2 is SVGEGT.

The gene calls are TRBV18 and TRBJ2-6; 10 positions agree with TRBD2. There are 20 residues in the CDR3. The germline gives CDR1 KGHSH, CDR2 LQKENI. The V gene end was trimmed by 3 bases and the J gene end by 0 bases; junction bases not matched to a gene: 11. The CDR3 DNA reads as TGTGCCAGCTCACCTTGGGCTAGCGGGAGTGGTGGCTCTGGGGCCAACGTCCTGACTTTC. It encodes CASSPWASGSGGSGANVLTF.

This clone appeared once. The V call is TRBV7-2, the J call TRBJ2-3, with 11 nucleotides matching TRBD2. CDR1 and CDR2 (germline): SGHTA, FQGNSA. The V segment lost 5 bases and the J segment 4 bases; nucleotides outside the gene matches: 11. This CDR3 region has 17 residues. This CDR3 is CASSPRLAGIVADTQYF. CDR3 coding DNA: TGTGCCAGCAGCCCCAGACTAGCGGGGATTGTGGCAGATACGCAGTATTTT.

V and J are TRBV5-1 and TRBJ1-1; a possible D gene is TRBD1 (5 bases). Germline V gene sequence: CDR1 SGHRS, CDR2 YFSETQ. This CDR3 spans 17 amino acids. V lost 0 bases to trimming and J lost 4 bases, with 19 bases between them. In DNA form, the CDR3 reads TGCGCCAGCAGCTTGGCCCGACAGCCTTATCGAGGCACTGAAGCTTTCTTT. It codes for CASSLARQPYRGTEAFF. The full variable domain, with the rest looked up from reference TRBV5-1 and TRBJ1-1, is KAGVTQTPRYLIKTRGQQVTLSCSPISGHRSVSWYQQTPGQGLQFLFEYFSETQRNKGNFPGRFSGRQFSNSRSEMNVSTLELGDSALYLCASSLARQPYRGTEAFFGQGTRLTVV.

The CDR3 DNA is TGTGCCAGTAGTATCGGGAAGGCCCCCGATACGCAGTATTTT. It codes for CASSIGKAPDTQYF. The V and J genes are TRBV19 and TRBJ2-3, with D tentatively TRBD2 (5 bases). Trimming cost V 3 bases and J 6 bases, with 13 bases left between them. Germline V gives CDR1 LNHDA, CDR2 SQIVND (reference sequence). The CDR3 consists of 14 residues.